A single sample gave rise to the 3 T cell receptor beta chains below, sequenced in a study of blood T cell repertoires in COVID-19. Only in-frame clones appear in the TCRdb table, and some are missing; sequencing was by immunoSEQ multiplex PCR. In the table there are approximately 200,000 clones, around 77% of which are singletons. Sequenced material: peripheral blood. Every receptor here comes from a man in his 60s with active or convalescent COVID-19.

CDR3 bases: TGTGCCAGCAGTCTGACAGGCGACGAAGCTTTCTTT. Amino acids: CASSLTGDEAFF. The chain joins TRBV3-1 (or the pseudogene TRBV3-2) to TRBJ1-1; tentatively, D is TRBD1 (6 bases). Per germline, CDR1 LGHDT and CDR2 YNNKEL (reference sequence). V was trimmed by 6 bases and J by 8 bases, leaving 13 bases between them. CDR3 length equals 12 residues.

The genes are TRBV3-1 (or the pseudogene TRBV3-2) and TRBJ2-5; a weak D match, TRBD1 (6 bases). The CDR3 sequence is 14 residues long. Germline values: CDR1 LGHDT, CDR2 YNNKEL (reference sequence). V gave up 4 bases and J gave up 5 bases, with 14 bases separating them. The CDR3 is CASSLGGTWETQYF. Written as DNA, the CDR3 is TGTGCCAGCAGCCTAGGGGGAACCTGGGAGACCCAGTACTTC.

The chain is built from TRBV9 and TRBJ2-1; maybe TRBD2 (5 bases). The ends were cut back, 4 bases at V and 4 bases at J, with 18 bases in the middle. The CDR3 spans 16 residues. Germline CDR1 SGDLS, CDR2 YYNGEE. As DNA, the CDR3 is TGTGCCAGCAGCCCGGCCGAAGGAGGTCCGTACAATGAGCAGTTCTTC. This gives the protein CASSPAEGGPYNEQFF.